This TCR beta chain emerged from a study of blood T cells in healthy people across ages (dated by TCRdb to between 2015 and 2016). Study-wide context: In model experiments, template switching captured roughly one uniquely barcoded TCR beta cDNA molecule for every two T cells. To track age-related changes in TCR beta repertoire diversity, the study relied on deep sequencing normalized with unique cDNA molecular identifiers. The donors were divided into four age groups: young (average around 16 years), middle-aged (approximately 39), aged (approximately 59) and long-lived (around 80). Using the same blood draw, the study looked at two additional independent replicas of 1 million unique cDNA reads for two donors, one aged 18 to 30 and the other aged 80 or older. Here is what the overall study found, with its caveats: Bulk unsorted PBMC profiling prevented conclusive comparison of naive and antigen-experienced compartments. Observed TCR beta diversity correlated strongly with the percentage of naive T cells measured by flow cytometry. As age increased, observed TCR beta diversity per million T cells dropped in a roughly linear way, and a significant reduction was already evident by age 40. The CMV infection status of donors was not known, potentially confounding age-related changes in expanded clonotypes. The long-lived group showed more naive CD4+ T cells, fewer expanded clones and increased TCR diversity than the aged group, suggesting age selection. Estimates of total diversity from one million sequenced T cells were regarded as lower bounds and underestimates.

The CDR3 numbers 17 residues from cysteine through phenylalanine. Just the 51-base CDR3 DNA is kept, in frame starting at base 1. The V end loses 0 bases and the J end loses 1 base, and a stretch of 16 bases separates them. Sequences SGHRS (CDR1) and YFSETQ (CDR2) are obtained from the germline V gene. To note about this clonotype: Its target antigen remains unknown. The sample holds no much larger clone one base away, and base qualities are not on file.

Donors were about 36 systemically healthy Caucasian individuals from Russia aged roughly 6 to 90 years. Around 10 milliliters of peripheral blood were collected from each donor into EDTA-treated Vacutainer tubes. Ficoll-Paque density-gradient centrifugation was used to isolate PBMCs, with at least 6 million per sample. Total RNA was extracted from PBMCs with Trizol reagent, with at least 5.5 micrograms obtained per sample. The percentages of naive CD45RAhigh/CD27high T cells were determined by flow cytometry on a PBMC aliquot from every donor. Receptor amplification or capture employed 5' RACE. Sequencing instrument: Illumina HiSeq 2500. A second PCR of 7 to 11 cycles was performed with a sample-barcoded 5' primer and a J-beta primer mix. A template-switch 5' adaptor carrying 12 random nucleotides introduced a unique molecular identifier onto each TCR beta cDNA molecule. Each sample yielded at least 2.5 million CDR3-containing paired-end reads. First-strand cDNA was synthesized from all RNA with the Mint cDNA synthesis kit, primed by a TRBC-specific oligonucleotide. All cDNA was treated with uracil-DNA glycosylase and then went through a first 18-cycle PCR with the universal primers M1SS and BC2_uni_R. Regarding the original processing steps: For normalization, 1 million high-quality reads, each with a distinct molecular identifier, were randomly selected from each sample. Instead of being binned into consensus sequences, reads that shared molecular identifiers were thrown out. CDR3 identification, clonotype clustering and error correction used MiTCR with a Q25 quality threshold and the strictest error-elimination algorithm. A nonparametric unseen species model with Euler transformation was used to estimate a lower bound on total TCR beta diversity. The public reads were reprocessed in TCRdb via fastp at Q25 and MiXCR, keeping in-frame beta chains. Each record represents a unique CDR3 protein, reported with the most common genes and DNA among its rows. TCRdb assigned the V and J calls; the authors' analysis was not used. Counted in this sample were hundreds of thousands of distinct CDR3 sequences; under 30% of them appeared once. The top ten clones comprise approximately 10% of the sample.

The sample also formed part of further work on T cells of mothers and their children. The second study reports: Nine systemically healthy Caucasian individuals, comprising three mothers and their six children, were included as donors. cDNA synthesis used all of the extracted RNA, with approximately 1.4 ug of RNA in each 15 ul reaction. In the second PCR, sample barcodes and 2-4 random nucleotides were introduced via the M1S primer. More than 8 million TCR beta CDR3 reads were obtained from each mother, and roughly 3 million reads were obtained from each child. Thymic selection shapes the output of TCR recombination in a similar way in related and unrelated pairs, and inherited differences have a minor effect. Normalized repertoire overlap was always found to be slightly, but never significantly, higher in related mother-child pairs than in unrelated mother-child pairs. No persistent microchimeric T cell clones were found, with a detection sensitivity of roughly 92 clones per million clonotypes. The study used deep NGS to compare TCR beta repertoires of mothers and children, seeking features distinguishing related mother-child pairs from unrelated individuals. Mothers averaged roughly 36 +/- 4 years of age and children averaged around 10 +/- 4 years. After adapter ligation with NEBNext reagents, the libraries were sequenced on Illumina HiSeq 2000 with 100+100 nt paired-end reads. To prevent cross-contamination, the mother and child libraries were prepared a month apart and were sequenced in separate runs. Each donor had between 500,000 and 2,000,000 distinct TCR beta clonotypes identified. Naive TCR beta clonotypes were estimated from low-frequency clonotypes matched to each donor's FACS-determined naive share, without sorting.

The rearranged segments are TRBV5-1 and TRBJ2-5, with the identity of the D gene unclear. The TCR originated in a boy between 5 and 17 years old in good health. The sample was blood. The CDR3 has the sequence CASSLDFGSLGQETQYF. In nucleotide form, the sequence is TGCGCCAGCAGCTTGGATTTTGGTTCGCTGGGCCAAGAGACCCAGTACTTC.